This section outlines one T cell receptor (beta chain) sequence together with its context. This clone may be a read error of a much larger clone one base away. TCRdb itself ran the multiplex PCR reads through MiXCR, one entry per CDR3 protein. The sample lists about 180,000 distinct CDR3 sequences, about 30% seen once, with around 4.1% in the top ten. This sample was taken from a study of breast tumors, draining lymph nodes, adjacent tissues. Axillary draining lymph nodes of breast cancer patients supplied the node samples. CDR3 length equals 11 residues. Trimming took 3 bases from V and 6 from J, leaving 6 bases between them.

This rearrangement joins TRBV12-3 or TRBV12-4 to TRBJ2-7, with D hard to call. The sequenced material came from axillary lymph node tissue. This sequence was found in a female donor with breast cancer. Some clones in this sample may be carry-over from other donors' samples. The CDR3 DNA sequence: TGTGCCAGCAGTTTCGGTTCCGAGCAGTACTTC. Encoded protein: CASSFGSEQYF.